The 10 T cell receptor beta chains reported below all come from one sample, sequenced in a study of a mutant IDH1 vaccine in newly diagnosed glioma. Antigens for these TCRs are unknown. Profiling relied on immunoSEQ multiplex PCR, and the TCRdb table lists in-frame clones only, not all of them. Of some 40,000 clones in the sample, roughly 76% were seen once. Time point here: week 23, last vaccination. Every vaccine dose comprised 300 ug of mutant IDH1 20-mer peptide plus topical imiquimod. The specimen was PBMCs, collected from a glioma patient whose treatment included an IDH1 peptide vaccine. The receptors derive from a man aged 40-55 years with glioma.

This sequence joins TRBV15 and TRBJ2-3; perhaps TRBD2 as D (7 bases). V lost 1 base and J lost 6, with 20 bases in between. Germline V gene data show CDR1 as LNHNV and CDR2 as YYDKDF (reference sequence). The CDR3 is 17 amino acids. Here the CDR3 reads CATSRASGGGPQDTQYF. CDR3 in DNA: TGTGCCACCAGCAGAGCTTCAGGCGGGGGCCCCCAGGATACGCAGTATTTT.

This sequence joins TRBV11-2 and TRBJ1-2; D ambiguous. Trimming took 1 base from V and 5 from J, leaving 5 bases between them. The CDR3 sequence is 12 residues long. Per the germline V gene, CDR1 is SGHAT and CDR2 is FQNNGV. CDR3 DNA sequence: TGTGCCAGCAGCTTAGCTCCGTATGGCTACACCTTC. Protein product: CASSLAPYGYTF.

This sequence joins TRBV6-5 and TRBJ1-2; D not certain. The CDR3 spans 12 residues. V shed 7 bases and J shed 5 bases, with 11 bases lying between them. Germline V gene sequence: CDR1 MNHEY, CDR2 SVGAGI. The CDR3 region has the DNA TGTGCCAGCAAGCGGACCGATTATGGCTACACCTTC. Its protein is CASKRTDYGYTF.

The chain carries TRBV6-1 and TRBJ1-1, with TRBD1 as a possible D gene (6 bases). Germline CDR1 and CDR2: MNHNS and SASEGT. Trimming stripped 8 bases from V and 1 base from J, with 14 bases between. The CDR3 loop spans 14 amino acids. The CDR3 DNA reads TGTGCCAGCGGGGTCTGGGGGCAGAACACTGAAGCTTTCTTT. Translating gives CASGVWGQNTEAFF.

The CDR3 DNA is TGTGCCAGCAGCTTAGCGGGGGGCAGCCATGAGCAGTTCTTC. Translation gives CASSLAGGSHEQFF. The chain couples TRBV7-9 to TRBJ2-1, with D tentatively TRBD1 or TRBD2 (6 bases each). V dropped 0 bases and J dropped 8 bases, with 11 bases sitting between them. This CDR3 has 14 amino acids. Germline V lookup: CDR1 SEHNR, CDR2 FQNEAQ (reference sequence).

This chain uses TRBV11-2 with TRBJ2-3; unclear D gene. Trimming removed 0 bases from V and 2 bases from J, with 6 bases in between. The germline gives CDR1 SGHAT, CDR2 FQNNGV. This CDR3 is 14 amino acids long. CDR3 sequence reads: CASSLEPTTDTQYF. In nucleotides, the CDR3 is TGTGCCAGCAGCTTAGAACCCACCACAGATACGCAGTATTTT.

This chain joins TRBV30 and TRBJ2-5, with 7 bases aligning to TRBD2. Matching the DNA end better, TRBJ2-7 makes the J call doubtful. Germline CDR1 and CDR2: GTSNPN and SVGIG (reference sequence). The CDR3 totals 17 residues. The CDR3 nucleotides are TGTGCCTGGAGTCAATCCGGCCGGGCTAGCGGCTTCTACGAGCAGTACTTC. Protein product: CAWSQSGRASGFYEQYF.

The V and J genes are TRBV5-1 and TRBJ2-3, with 11 positions matching TRBD2. Germline-derived CDR1 and CDR2 are SGHRS and YFSETQ. J gave up 3 bases and V 2 bases, and 8 bases lay outside the gene matches. The CDR3 is 17 amino acids. CDR3 in amino acids: CASSFPTSGTLTDTQYF. Here the CDR3 DNA reads TGCGCCAGCAGCTTCCCGACTAGCGGGACCCTAACAGATACGCAGTATTTT.

This sequence joins TRBV2 and TRBJ2-1, with D possibly being TRBD1 (6 bases). Germline loops: CDR1 SNHLY, CDR2 FYNNEI. The CDR3 spans 15 residues. Deletions cut 4 bases from V and 1 base from J, with 11 bases between. The CDR3 DNA reads TGTGCCAGCAGTGTGGGGGCGGAGTCCTACAATGAGCAGTTCTTC. Translated: CASSVGAESYNEQFF.

The V and J genes are TRBV18 and TRBJ2-2; D is undetermined. Germline CDR1 KGHSH, CDR2 LQKENI. There are 14 residues in the CDR3. V gave up 3 bases and J gave up 1 base, with 6 bases separating them. CDR3 coding DNA: TGTGCCAGCTCACCCAGCAGGAACACCGGGGAGCTGTTTTTT. Its translation is CASSPSRNTGELFF.